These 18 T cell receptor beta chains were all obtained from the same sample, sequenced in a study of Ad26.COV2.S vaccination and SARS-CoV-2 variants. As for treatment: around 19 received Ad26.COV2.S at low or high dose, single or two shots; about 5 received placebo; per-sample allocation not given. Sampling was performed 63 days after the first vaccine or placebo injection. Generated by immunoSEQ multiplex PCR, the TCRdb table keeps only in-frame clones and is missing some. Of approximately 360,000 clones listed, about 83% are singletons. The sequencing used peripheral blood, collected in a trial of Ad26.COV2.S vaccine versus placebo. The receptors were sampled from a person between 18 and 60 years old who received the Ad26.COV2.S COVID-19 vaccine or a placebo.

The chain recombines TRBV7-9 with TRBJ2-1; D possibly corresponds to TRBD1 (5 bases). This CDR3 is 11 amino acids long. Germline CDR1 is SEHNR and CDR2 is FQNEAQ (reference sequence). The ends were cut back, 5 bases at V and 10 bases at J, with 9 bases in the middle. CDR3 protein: CASSPDSEQFF. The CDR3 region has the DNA TGTGCCAGCAGCCCCGACAGCGAGCAGTTCTTC.

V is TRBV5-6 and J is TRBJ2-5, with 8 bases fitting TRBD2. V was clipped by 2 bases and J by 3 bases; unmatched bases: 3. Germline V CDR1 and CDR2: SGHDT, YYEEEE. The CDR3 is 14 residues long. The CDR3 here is CASSLVSGEETQYF. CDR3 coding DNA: TGTGCCAGCAGCTTAGTTAGCGGGGAAGAGACCCAGTACTTC.

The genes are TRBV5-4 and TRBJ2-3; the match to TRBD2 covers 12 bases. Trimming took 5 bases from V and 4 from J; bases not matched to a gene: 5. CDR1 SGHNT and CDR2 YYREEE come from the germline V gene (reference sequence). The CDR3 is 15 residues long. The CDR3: CASREASGGADTQYF. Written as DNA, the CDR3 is TGTGCCAGCAGAGAGGCTAGCGGGGGGGCAGATACGCAGTATTTT.

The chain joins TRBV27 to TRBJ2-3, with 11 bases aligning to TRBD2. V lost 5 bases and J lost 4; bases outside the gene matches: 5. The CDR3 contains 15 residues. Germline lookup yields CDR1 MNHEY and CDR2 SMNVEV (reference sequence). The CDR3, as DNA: TGTGCCAGCAGTCTTAGCGGGGGGGCCCCAGATACGCAGTATTTT. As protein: CASSLSGGAPDTQYF.

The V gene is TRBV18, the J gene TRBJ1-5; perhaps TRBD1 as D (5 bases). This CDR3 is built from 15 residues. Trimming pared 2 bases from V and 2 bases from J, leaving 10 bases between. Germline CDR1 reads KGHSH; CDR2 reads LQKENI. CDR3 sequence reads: CASSPKMGRNQPQHF. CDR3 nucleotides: TGTGCCAGCTCACCAAAGATGGGGCGCAATCAGCCCCAGCATTTT.

This CDR3 is CASSSQGRGRSGNEQFF. Written as DNA, the CDR3 is TGTGCCAGCAGCTCGCAGGGTCGCGGGAGAAGTGGCAATGAGCAGTTCTTC. The chain uses TRBV5-4 and TRBJ2-1; 7 positions agree with TRBD2. Per the germline V gene, CDR1 is SGHNT and CDR2 is YYREEE (reference sequence). Trimming cost V 3 bases and J 6 bases; bases outside gene matches: 15. There are 17 residues in the CDR3.

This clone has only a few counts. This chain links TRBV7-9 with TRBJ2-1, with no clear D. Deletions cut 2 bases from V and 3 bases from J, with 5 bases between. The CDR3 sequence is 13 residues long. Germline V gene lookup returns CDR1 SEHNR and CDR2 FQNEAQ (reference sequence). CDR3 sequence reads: CASSLKDYNEQFF. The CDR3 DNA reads TGTGCCAGCAGCTTAAAAGACTACAATGAGCAGTTCTTC.

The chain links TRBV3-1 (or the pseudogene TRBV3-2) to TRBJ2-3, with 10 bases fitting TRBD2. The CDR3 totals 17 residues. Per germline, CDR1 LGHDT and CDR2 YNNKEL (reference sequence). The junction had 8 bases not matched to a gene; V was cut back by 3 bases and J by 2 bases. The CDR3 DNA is TGTGCCAGCAGCCACGTATTGAGCGGGAGGGCCACAGATACGCAGTATTTT. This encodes CASSHVLSGRATDTQYF.

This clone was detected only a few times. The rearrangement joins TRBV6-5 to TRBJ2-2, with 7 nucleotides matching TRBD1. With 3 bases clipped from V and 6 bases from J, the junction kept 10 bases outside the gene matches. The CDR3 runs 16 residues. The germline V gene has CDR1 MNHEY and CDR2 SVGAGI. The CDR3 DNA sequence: TGTGCCAGCAGTTATGACCCAGGGGGATTCTCCGGGGAGCTGTTTTTT. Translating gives CASSYDPGGFSGELFF.

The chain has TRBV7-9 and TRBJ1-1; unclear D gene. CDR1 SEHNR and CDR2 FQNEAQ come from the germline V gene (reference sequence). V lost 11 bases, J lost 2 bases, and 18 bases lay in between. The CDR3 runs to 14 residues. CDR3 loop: CAGLRGSINTEAFF. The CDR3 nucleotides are TGTGCCGGACTCAGAGGGTCGATTAACACTGAAGCTTTCTTT.

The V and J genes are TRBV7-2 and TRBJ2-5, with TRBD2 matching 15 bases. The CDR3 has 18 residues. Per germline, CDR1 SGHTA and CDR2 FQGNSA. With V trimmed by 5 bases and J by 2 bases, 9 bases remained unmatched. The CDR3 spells CASSPRTSGGAAQETQYF. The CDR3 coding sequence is TGTGCCAGCAGCCCACGGACTAGCGGGGGGGCAGCACAAGAGACCCAGTACTTC.

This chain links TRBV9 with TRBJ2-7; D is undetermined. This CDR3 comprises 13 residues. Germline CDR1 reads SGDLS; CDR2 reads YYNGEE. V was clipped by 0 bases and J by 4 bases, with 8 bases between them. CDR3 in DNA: TGTGCCAGCAGCGTAGGAAGAGAGTACGAGCAGTACTTC. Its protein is CASSVGREYEQYF.

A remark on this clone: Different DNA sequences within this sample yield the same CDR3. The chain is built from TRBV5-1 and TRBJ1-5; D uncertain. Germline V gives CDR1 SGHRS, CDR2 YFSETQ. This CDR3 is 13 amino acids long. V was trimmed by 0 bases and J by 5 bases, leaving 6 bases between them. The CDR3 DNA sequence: TGCGCCAGCAGCTTGGACGGAGATCAGCCCCAGCATTTT. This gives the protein CASSLDGDQPQHF.

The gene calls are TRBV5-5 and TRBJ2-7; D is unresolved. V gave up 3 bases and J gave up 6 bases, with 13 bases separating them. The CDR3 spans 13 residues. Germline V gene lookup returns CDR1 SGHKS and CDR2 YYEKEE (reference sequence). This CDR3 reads CASSSRLSPEQYF. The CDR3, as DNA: TGTGCCAGCAGCTCACGACTGTCCCCCGAGCAGTACTTC. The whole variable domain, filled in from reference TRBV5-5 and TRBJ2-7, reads DAGVTQSPTHLIKTRGQQVTLRCSPISGHKSVSWYQQVLGQGPQFIFQYYEKEERGRGNFPDRFSARQFPNYSSELNVNALLLGDSALYLCASSSRLSPEQYFGPGTRLTVT.

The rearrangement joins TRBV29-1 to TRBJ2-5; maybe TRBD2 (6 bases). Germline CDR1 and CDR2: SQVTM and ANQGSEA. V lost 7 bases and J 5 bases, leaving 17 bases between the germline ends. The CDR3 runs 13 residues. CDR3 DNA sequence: TGCAGCGGGGGGGACTGGACCCGGGAGACCCAGTACTTC. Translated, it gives CSGGDWTRETQYF. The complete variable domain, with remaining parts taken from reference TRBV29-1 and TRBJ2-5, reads SAVISQKPSRDICQRGTSLTIQCQVDSQVTMMFWYRQQPGQSLTLIATANQGSEATYESGFVIDKFPISRPNLTFSTLTVSNMSPEDSSIYLCSGGDWTRETQYFGPGTRLLVL.

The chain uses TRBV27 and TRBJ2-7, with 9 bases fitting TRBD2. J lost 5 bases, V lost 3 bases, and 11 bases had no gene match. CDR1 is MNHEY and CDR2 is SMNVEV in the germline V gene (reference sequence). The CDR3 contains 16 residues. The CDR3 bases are TGTGCCAGCAGTTTTACCATGGCGGGAGGGGGTAACGAGCAGTACTTC. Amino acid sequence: CASSFTMAGGGNEQYF.

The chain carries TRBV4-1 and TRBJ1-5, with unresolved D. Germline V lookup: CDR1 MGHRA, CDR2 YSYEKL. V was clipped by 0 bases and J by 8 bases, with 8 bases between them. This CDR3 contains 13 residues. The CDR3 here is CASSQESRKPQHF. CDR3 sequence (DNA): TGCGCCAGCAGCCAAGAAAGCAGAAAGCCCCAGCATTTT.

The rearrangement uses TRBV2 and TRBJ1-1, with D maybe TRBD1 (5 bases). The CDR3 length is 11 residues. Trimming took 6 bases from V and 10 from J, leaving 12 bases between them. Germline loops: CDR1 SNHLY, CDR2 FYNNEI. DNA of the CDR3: TGTGCCAGCAGACTGGGGGGGGGAGCTTTCTTT. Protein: CASRLGGGAFF.